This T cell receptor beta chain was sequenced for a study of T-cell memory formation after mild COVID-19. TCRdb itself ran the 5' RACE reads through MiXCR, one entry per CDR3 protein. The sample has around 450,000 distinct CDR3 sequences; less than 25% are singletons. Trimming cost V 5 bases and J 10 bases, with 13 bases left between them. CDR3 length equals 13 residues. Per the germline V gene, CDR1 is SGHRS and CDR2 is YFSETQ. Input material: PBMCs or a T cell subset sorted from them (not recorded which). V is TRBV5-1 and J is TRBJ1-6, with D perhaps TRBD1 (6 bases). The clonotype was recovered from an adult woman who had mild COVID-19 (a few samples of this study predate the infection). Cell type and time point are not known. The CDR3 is CASRLGGESPLHF. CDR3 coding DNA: TGCGCCAGCAGGTTAGGGGGAGAGTCACCCCTCCACTTT.